The entry below describes one T cell receptor (beta chain). Its antigen remains unknown. A second about 6 to 11 cycle PCR used barcoded and J-beta primers. Each TCR beta cDNA got a 12-nucleotide random molecular identifier. TCRdb re-derived calls from the 5' RACE reads in MiXCR, one entry per CDR3 protein. The table shows 850,000 to 1,100,000 distinct CDR3 sequences, with less than 45% occurring only once. This sample is part of a study of blood T cells in healthy people across ages. Study results and limitations: Estimated diversity that came from one million T cells was considered an underestimate.

Germline V gene data show CDR1 as SEHNR and CDR2 as FQNEAQ (reference sequence). V lost 5 bases and J lost 1; bases outside the gene matches: 6. The CDR3 runs 16 residues. The chain joins TRBV7-9 to TRBJ1-1; 11 nucleotides line up with TRBD1. The TCR originated in a man aged 18 to 30 in good health. The sample comprised blood. CDR3 bases: TGTGCCAGCAGCAAGCGGACAGGGGGCGCGAACACTGAAGCTTTCTTT. Translation: CASSKRTGGANTEAFF.